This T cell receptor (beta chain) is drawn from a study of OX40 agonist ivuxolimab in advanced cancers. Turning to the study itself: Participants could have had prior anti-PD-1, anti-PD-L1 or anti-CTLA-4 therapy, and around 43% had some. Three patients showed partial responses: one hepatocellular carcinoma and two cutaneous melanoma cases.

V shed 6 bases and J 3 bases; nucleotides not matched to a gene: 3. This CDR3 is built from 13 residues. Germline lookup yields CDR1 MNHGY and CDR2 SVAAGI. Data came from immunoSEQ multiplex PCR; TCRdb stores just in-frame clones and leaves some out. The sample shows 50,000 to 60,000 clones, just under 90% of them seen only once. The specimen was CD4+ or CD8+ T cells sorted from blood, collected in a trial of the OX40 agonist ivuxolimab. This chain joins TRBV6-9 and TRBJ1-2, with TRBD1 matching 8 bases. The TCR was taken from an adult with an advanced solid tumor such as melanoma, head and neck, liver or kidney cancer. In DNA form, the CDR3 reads TGTGCCAGCAGGAAGACAGGGGACTATGGCTACACCTTC. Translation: CASRKTGDYGYTF.